This T cell receptor (beta chain) stems from a study of OX40 agonist ivuxolimab in advanced cancers. Using immunoSEQ multiplex PCR, the repertoire was profiled, and TCRdb retains in-frame clones only, with some absent. Among tens of thousands of clones, roughly 84% were seen once, and the ten largest hold about 13%. CDR3 length: 15 residues. The V end was cut by 4 bases, the J end by 0 bases, with 7 bases between. In germline, CDR1 is MNHNS, CDR2 SASEGT. The J gene is TRBJ2-6, the V gene TRBV6-1; the D gene is possibly TRBD2 (5 bases). Sequencing was performed on CD4+ or CD8+ T cells sorted from blood, taken in a trial of the OX40 agonist ivuxolimab. The sequence was collected from an adult with an advanced solid tumor such as melanoma, head and neck, liver or kidney cancer. CDR3 residues: CASSGRISGANVLTF. The DNA of the CDR3 is TGTGCCAGCAGTGGGAGGATCTCTGGGGCCAACGTCCTGACTTTC.